Presented here are 19 T cell receptor beta chains from one specimen sequenced in a study of human T cells and chemical hapten exposure. The sample's time point: patch test 1, 2 weeks after DPC sensitization. Treatment defined: therapeutic diphenylcyclopropenone sensitization with weekly scalp DPC. Each CDR3 protein is one row after TCRdb ran MiXCR on the RACE reads. The data contain about 340,000 distinct CDR3 sequences, under 9% of them seen just once; the ten biggest clones take up 7% to 10%. The material was whole blood, obtained in connection with sensitization to the hapten diphenylcyclopropenone (DPC). These receptors came from a woman aged 18-29 years with alopecia areata. Some clones in this sample may be carry-over from other donors' samples.

The table lists this clonotype with many counts. The chain recombines TRBV6-5 with TRBJ2-1; 9 positions agree with TRBD1. The CDR3 extends over 15 amino acids. V lost 0 bases, J lost 10 bases, and 7 bases stayed unmatched. Germline V CDR1 and CDR2: MNHEY, SVGAGI. This chain's CDR3 is CASSYSPDRGGEQFF. CDR3 DNA sequence: TGTGCCAGCAGTTACTCACCGGACAGGGGAGGCGAGCAGTTCTTC.

This chain connects TRBV12-3 or TRBV12-4 to TRBJ2-6, with TRBD2 identical over 11 bases. J was trimmed by 0 bases and V by 6 bases; bases with no gene match: 7. This CDR3 region has 18 residues. CDR3 DNA sequence: TGTGCCAGCAGGACGACTAGCGGGGAGCCCTCTGGGGCCAACGTCCTGACTTTC. Protein sequence: CASRTTSGEPSGANVLTF.

Ten or more counts support this clonotype. The rearrangement uses TRBV7-2 and TRBJ2-2; D remains ambiguous. Trimming shortened V by 2 bases and J by 9 bases, and 19 bases separated the two germline ends. Germline-derived CDR1 and CDR2 are SGHTA and FQGNSA. This CDR3 is 16 amino acids long. The CDR3 here is CASSLTLQRSIRELFF. CDR3 coding DNA: TGTGCCAGCAGCTTAACTTTGCAACGCTCGATCAGGGAGCTGTTTTTT.

This clonotype has ten or more counts. J is TRBJ2-1 and V is TRBV7-2; D might be TRBD1 (5 bases). Trimming took 0 bases from V and 10 from J, leaving 16 bases between them. Per the germline V gene, CDR1 is SGHTA and CDR2 is FQGNSA. The CDR3 is 15 amino acids. This chain's CDR3 is CASSLALEGVKEQFF. The CDR3 DNA is TGTGCCAGCAGCTTAGCCCTAGAAGGGGTTAAGGAGCAGTTCTTC.

There are a few counts of this clonotype. The rearrangement links TRBV12-2 to TRBJ1-5; TRBD1, as called in the table, went unchecked against the DNA. TRBV12-2 represents a pseudogene. The CDR3 has 18 amino acids. The CDR3 region has the DNA TGTGCAAGTCGCTTAGCGACTACCCGACAGGGCGTCAATCAGCCCCAGCATTTT. Residues: CASRLATTRQGVNQPQHF.

This clonotype was observed many times. V usage is TRBV24-1 and J usage is TRBJ2-2, with TRBD1 matching 9 bases. J lost 3 bases, V lost 5 bases, and 0 bases had no gene match. Germline-derived CDR1 and CDR2 are KGHDR and SFDVKD. The length of the CDR3 is 14 residues. The CDR3 nucleotides read TGTGCCACCAGTGGGGACAGGGACACCGGGGAGCTGTTTTTT. Protein: CATSGDRDTGELFF.

The rearrangement uses TRBV7-9 and TRBJ2-5; 7 bases fit TRBD1. Germline V gives CDR1 SEHNR, CDR2 FQNEAQ (reference sequence). Trimming at V came to 5 bases and at J to 1 base, leaving 4 bases not matched to a gene. The CDR3 is 14 residues long. The CDR3 bases are TGTGCCAGCAGCCAGGGACAGCGCCAAGAGACCCAGTACTTC. Its translation: CASSQGQRQETQYF.

This clonotype has a count of ten or more. The chain uses TRBV7-2 and TRBJ2-1; D remains ambiguous. Looked up from germline, CDR1 is SGHTA and CDR2 is FQGNSA. The CDR3 length is 14 residues. Deletions cut 2 bases from V and 6 bases from J, with 11 bases between. The CDR3 reads CASSLFSAPNEQFF. The CDR3, as DNA: TGTGCCAGCAGCTTATTCAGCGCTCCCAATGAGCAGTTCTTC.

J is TRBJ2-1 and V is TRBV5-6; 12 bases match TRBD2. CDR1 and CDR2 (germline): SGHDT, YYEEEE. The length of the CDR3 is 16 residues. J was trimmed by 9 bases and V by 3 bases; bases with no gene match: 10. The CDR3 loop reads CASSSQTSGGTTEQFF. The CDR3 DNA sequence: TGTGCCAGCAGCTCCCAGACTAGCGGGGGAACGACTGAGCAGTTCTTC.

Many counts were recorded for this clonotype. This chain uses TRBV12-3 or TRBV12-4 with TRBJ2-3; 7 nucleotides line up with TRBD2. Trimming at V came to 5 bases and at J to 2 bases, leaving 13 bases not matched to a gene. This CDR3 is built from 17 residues. This chain's CDR3 is CASSQWGWEGDTDTQYF. CDR3 in DNA: TGTGCCAGCAGTCAATGGGGGTGGGAGGGAGACACAGATACGCAGTATTTT.

This chain links TRBV10-2 with TRBJ2-7; D gene unclear. Deletions cut 6 bases from V and 6 bases from J, with 15 bases between. The CDR3 is made up of 13 amino acids. Germline loops: CDR1 WSHSY, CDR2 SAAADI. CDR3 coding DNA: TGCGCCAGCAGGGCGACCGTTGTCGGCGAGCAGTACTTC. The encoded protein is CASRATVVGEQYF.

About this clonotype itself: This may be a read error: a much more frequent sequence differs by one nucleotide. As the CDR3 is not closed by the conserved phenylalanine or tryptophan, this likely results from a read error. The chain combines TRBV7-3 with TRBJ1-5; D ambiguous. In germline, CDR1 is SGHTA, CDR2 FQGTGA. Trimming pared 3 bases from V and 5 bases from J, leaving 8 bases between. The CDR3 extends over 13 amino acids. The CDR3 is CASSLYRDQPQHS. The CDR3 DNA is TGTGCCAGCAGCTTGTATAGGGATCAGCCCCAGCATTCT.

The CDR3 region has the DNA TGTGCCAGCAGCTCGGTAGAGACCCAGTACTTC. This translates into CASSSVETQYF. The chain has TRBV5-5 and TRBJ2-5, with D unresolved. V was pared by 3 bases and J by 4 bases, with 4 bases between. Germline CDR1 SGHKS, CDR2 YYEKEE (reference sequence). The CDR3 totals 11 residues.

Worth noting for this clonotype: The junction departs from the called germline gene at one end, perhaps through a read error. The CDR3 loop reads CTSSQGGAGVDEQYF. CDR3 bases: TGTACCAGCAGCCAAGGGGGTGCAGGGGTGGACGAGCAGTACTTC. This rearrangement joins TRBV4-2 to TRBJ2-7; weak D call: TRBD1 (6 bases). The CDR3 is 15 residues long. The germline gives CDR1 LGHNA, CDR2 YNFKEQ.

This clonotype was recorded a few times. The CDR3 coding sequence is TGTGCCACACAAGACGGCGGTTATGGCTACACCTTC. This encodes CATQDGGYGYTF. This sequence joins TRBV2 and TRBJ1-2; D not certain. V lost 10 bases to trimming and J lost 5 bases, with 14 bases between them. Germline CDR1 and CDR2: SNHLY and FYNNEI. CDR3 length equals 12 residues.

The chain employs TRBV20-1 and TRBJ2-1; possible D gene TRBD2, 5 bases. The CDR3 covers 15 residues. V lost 0 bases and J lost 1, with 10 bases in between. CDR1 DFQATT and CDR2 SNEGSKA come from the germline V gene (reference sequence). The chain's CDR3 is CSAREGSLSYNEQFF. CDR3 bases: TGCAGTGCTAGAGAGGGGAGTCTTTCCTACAATGAGCAGTTCTTC.

The sample holds many counts of this clonotype. This rearrangement joins TRBV7-9 to TRBJ2-3; TRBD2 matches at 10 bases. V shed 5 bases, J shed 4 bases, and the junction held 9 bases outside the gene matches. CDR3 length: 16 amino acids. Germline CDR1 reads SEHNR; CDR2 reads FQNEAQ (reference sequence). This CDR3 is CASSHSGGAIADTQYF. CDR3 in DNA: TGTGCCAGCAGCCACAGCGGGGGGGCAATCGCAGATACGCAGTATTTT.

This clonotype was observed a few times. The chain links TRBV20-1 to TRBJ2-7; possibly TRBD1 for D (6 bases). The V end was cut by 0 bases, the J end by 6 bases, with 21 bases between. The CDR3 contains 16 residues. CDR1 and CDR2 from the germline V gene are DFQATT and SNEGSKA (reference sequence). CDR3 coding DNA: TGCAGTGCTAGAGATCATGGCAGGGGTACAAATTTCGAGCAGTACTTC. Translated: CSARDHGRGTNFEQYF.

This sequence joins TRBV5-1 and TRBJ1-4; D is possibly TRBD1 (6 bases). Trimming shortened V by 3 bases and J by 5 bases, and 14 bases separated the two germline ends. The germline V gene has CDR1 SGHRS and CDR2 YFSETQ. The CDR3 runs 15 residues. Written as DNA, the CDR3 is TGCGCCAGCAGCTCGGCGGGGGCGCAGAATGAAAAACTGTTTTTT. As protein: CASSSAGAQNEKLFF. Full variable domain (missing parts from reference TRBV5-1 and TRBJ1-4): KAGVTQTPRYLIKTRGQQVTLSCSPISGHRSVSWYQQTPGQGLQFLFEYFSETQRNKGNFPGRFSGRQFSNSRSEMNVSTLELGDSALYLCASSSAGAQNEKLFFGSGTQLSVL.